This entry describes one T cell receptor (beta chain). As yet, its antigen is unknown. The PCR contained 60 Vbeta and 13 Jbeta primers. Assay: immunoSEQ multiplex PCR; the TCRdb copy retains only in-frame clones and omits some. Counted here are tens of thousands of clones, about 80% occurring once; the ten biggest clones make up over 7.5%. The sample originates from a study of cytomegalovirus exposure and HLA in healthy donors. Study-wide context: Membership in the Caucasian-associated ancestry cluster was found for 75% to 85% of approximately 380 genotyped donors. General study findings and limits: The study flagged around 150 TCR beta chains as cytomegalovirus-associated. Information on immune exposure was restricted to one variable (CMV serostatus).

CDR3 length equals 15 residues. Germline V gene sequence: CDR1 KGHSH, CDR2 LQKENI. The junction had 4 bases not matched to a gene; V was cut back by 3 bases and J by 1 base. The source of this sequence is a man aged 55 to 70 in good health and CMV-seropositive. The sample was PBMCs. The J gene is TRBJ1-1, the V gene TRBV18; 8 nucleotides line up with TRBD1. The CDR3 spells CASSPGQGRNTEAFF. The CDR3 DNA reads as TGTGCCAGCTCACCCGGACAGGGCAGGAACACTGAAGCTTTCTTT.